The clone carrying this T cell receptor (beta chain) has just a few counts. Its antigen is still unknown. Via MiXCR, TCRdb re-called the 5' RACE reads, giving one row per CDR3 protein. The sample yields about 240,000 distinct CDR3 sequences, 6% to 8% seen once. The sample originates from a study of identical twins. Overall study findings and caveats: Out-of-frame alpha sequences shared by twins showed excess low generation probability.

This same sample was also taken into another study, of yellow fever vaccine responses in identical twins.

Sequenced: CD8+ T cells sorted from blood. The TCR sequence derives from a young woman in good health.

Here the CDR3 reads CASSSQTGTDTQYF. In DNA form, the CDR3 reads TGTGCCAGCAGCTCGCAGACCGGAACCGATACGCAGTATTTT. The rearrangement uses TRBV7-6 and TRBJ2-3; no clear D gene. Deletions cut 4 bases from V and 6 bases from J, with 14 bases between. CDR1 SGHVS and CDR2 FNYEAQ come from the germline V gene. The CDR3 is made up of 14 amino acids.